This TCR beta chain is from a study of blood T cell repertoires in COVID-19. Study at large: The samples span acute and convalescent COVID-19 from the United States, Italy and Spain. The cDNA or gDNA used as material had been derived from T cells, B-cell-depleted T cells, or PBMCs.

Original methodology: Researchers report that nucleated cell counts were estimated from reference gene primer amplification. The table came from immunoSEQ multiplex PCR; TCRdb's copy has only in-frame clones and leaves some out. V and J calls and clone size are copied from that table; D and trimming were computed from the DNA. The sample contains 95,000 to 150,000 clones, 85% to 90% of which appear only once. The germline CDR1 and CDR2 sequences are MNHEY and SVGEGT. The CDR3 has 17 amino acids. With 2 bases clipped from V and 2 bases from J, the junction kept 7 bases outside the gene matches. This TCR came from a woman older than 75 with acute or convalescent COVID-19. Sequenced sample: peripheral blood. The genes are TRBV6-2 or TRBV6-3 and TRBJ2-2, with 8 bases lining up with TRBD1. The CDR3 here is CASSYIRGQVNTGELFF. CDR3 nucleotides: TGTGCCAGCAGTTACATCCGGGGACAGGTTAACACCGGGGAGCTGTTTTTT.